This TCR beta chain appears in the sequencing data of a study of metastatic and nonmetastatic thyroid tumors. Every patient was untreated before thyroid surgery. Authors' data handling: Differences in CDR3 between clinicopathological groups were drawn on to build a classifier intended to discriminate distant-metastatic papillary thyroid cancer patients. TCRdb reassembled clones from the PCR reads with MiXCR. TCRdb assigned the V and J calls; the authors' analysis was not used. The sample has 34,000 or so clones, less than 20% seen once. Trimming shortened V by 2 bases and J by 0 bases, and 19 bases separated the two germline ends. This CDR3 comprises 17 residues. The V gene's germline CDR1 is GTSNPN and CDR2 SVGIG (reference sequence).

The specimen sequenced was blood. The rearrangement joins TRBV30 to TRBJ1-1, with a weak D call TRBD1 (6 bases). The clonotype originates from a female donor with papillary thyroid cancer or a benign thyroid nodule (not recorded which). Some clones in this sample may be carry-over from other donors' samples. The CDR3 bases are TGTGCCTGGAGTCAATACTCCGGACAGCGGTTGAACACTGAAGCTTTCTTT. As protein: CAWSQYSGQRLNTEAFF.